This T cell receptor (beta chain) was sequenced during a study of blood T cells in healthy people across ages. Trimming removed 3 bases at V and 5 bases at J, with 16 bases between. Looked up from germline, CDR1 is SGHTA and CDR2 is FQGTGA. This CDR3 has 15 amino acids. A second PCR of about 6 to 12 cycles used a sample-barcoded 5' primer and a J-beta primer mix. Each CDR3 protein is one row after TCRdb ran MiXCR on the 5' RACE reads. The repertoire holds around 1.7 million distinct CDR3 sequences, with 28% as singletons. Many counts were recorded for this clonotype. This receptor was obtained from a woman aged 25 to 39 in good health. The source material was blood. This chain joins TRBV7-3 and TRBJ2-5; TRBD2 is a possible D gene (5 bases). The CDR3 protein is CASSLHGARGETQYF. The CDR3, as DNA: TGTGCCAGCAGCTTGCACGGCGCTAGAGGGGAGACCCAGTACTTC.